This T cell receptor (beta chain) was sequenced for a study of blood T cell repertoires in COVID-19. The overall study: Spain, Italy and the United States supplied samples that represented acute and convalescent COVID-19. PBMCs, B-cell-depleted T cells, or T cells provided the cDNA or gDNA that made up the material.

Authors' processing steps: Cell counts per sample came from amplifying reference gene primers. TCRdb keeps only in-frame clones here, not all; method: immunoSEQ multiplex PCR. That table furnishes V, J and clone size, whereas the DNA furnished D and trimming. The sample includes 100,000 to 150,000 clones, 81% of them seen just once. Seattle's cohort entered during active infection and was followed longitudinally. CDR3 length: 14 amino acids. Trimming removed 2 bases from V and 0 bases from J, with 9 bases in between. CDR1 is SGHDT and CDR2 is YYEEEE in the germline V gene. The sequencing input was peripheral blood. The chain combines TRBV5-6 with TRBJ2-7; TRBD1 is a possible D gene (5 bases). This TCR was sampled from a man younger than 40 with COVID-19, enrolled during active disease. The CDR3 nucleotides read TGTGCCAGCAGCTTACAGGTCCCCTCCTACGAGCAGTACTTC. It encodes CASSLQVPSYEQYF.